The 6 T cell receptor beta chains below were found in one sample sequenced in a study of blood T cell repertoires in COVID-19 (dated by TCRdb to about 2020). The method was the immunoSEQ multiplex PCR assay. The table comes from immuneACCESS by way of TCRdb, which keeps in-frame sequences with V and J called. Part of the clones is missing from these tables; in studies checked, under half for an unresolved V gene and the rest for unknown reasons. The table for this sample lists around 160,000 clones; around 81% of them were counted only once. The biggest ten clones account for 7% to 10% of the sample. The material sequenced was peripheral blood. Receptors were obtained from a human donor with acute or convalescent COVID-19. The donor label of this sample is uncertain.

The rearrangement joins TRBV24-1 to TRBJ2-3, with 7 bases identical to TRBD2. This CDR3 is 13 amino acids long. CDR1 is KGHDR and CDR2 is SFDVKD in the germline V gene. J was trimmed by 0 bases and V by 12 bases; bases with no gene match: 5. CDR3 protein: CAAGGTSTDTQYF. The CDR3 coding sequence is TGTGCCGCCGGGGGGACGAGCACAGATACGCAGTATTTT.

This chain uses TRBV4-1 with TRBJ1-2, with 7 bases that match TRBD1. This CDR3 contains 15 residues. J was trimmed by 4 bases and V by 3 bases; bases with no gene match: 8. The germline gives CDR1 MGHRA, CDR2 YSYEKL. In DNA, the CDR3 is TGCGCCAGCAGCCACACAGGGGCGTCCGCCTATGGCTACACCTTC. This gives the protein CASSHTGASAYGYTF.

This chain uses TRBV30 with TRBJ1-2, with unresolved D. From germline, CDR1 is GTSNPN and CDR2 SVGIG (reference sequence). This CDR3 comprises 15 residues. Trimming left V 2 bases short and J 2 bases short, with 15 bases between. CDR3 sequence: CAWSPYNGRNYGYTF. The CDR3 DNA sequence: TGTGCCTGGAGTCCTTACAATGGGAGGAACTATGGCTACACCTTC.

For this clone: One junction end does not reproduce the germline sequence, and a read error may be involved. V usage is TRBV10-2 and J usage is TRBJ2-5, with 8 bases lining up with TRBD2. The assigned J gene may be wrong: the sequence end matches TRBJ2-7 better. This CDR3 has 14 amino acids. Germline lookup yields CDR1 WSHSY and CDR2 SAAADI. CDR3 nucleotide sequence: TGCGCCAGCAGCGGACTAGCTCCCTCCTCCGAGCAGTACTTC. Residues: CASSGLAPSSEQYF.

The chain employs TRBV7-8 and TRBJ1-1, with 8 bases aligning to TRBD1. The CDR3 loop spans 15 amino acids. V lost 5 bases and J lost 3; bases outside the gene matches: 8. The V gene's germline CDR1 is SGHVS and CDR2 FQNEAQ. The DNA for the CDR3 is TGTGCCAGCAGCGACCCGGACAGGGTTGACACTGAAGCTTTCTTT. This translates into CASSDPDRVDTEAFF. The whole variable domain, remainder taken from reference TRBV7-8 and TRBJ1-1, is GAGVSQSPRYKVAKRGQDVALRCDPISGHVSLFWYQQALGQGPEFLTYFQNEAQLDKSGLPSDRFFAERPEGSVSTLKIQRTQQEDSAVYLCASSDPDRVDTEAFFGQGTRLTVV.

The gene calls are TRBV3-1 (or the pseudogene TRBV3-2) and TRBJ1-5; 9 nucleotides align to TRBD1. The germline V gene has CDR1 LGHDT and CDR2 YNNKEL (reference sequence). The J segment lost 7 bases and the V segment lost 1 base, leaving 5 bases of the junction unmatched. The CDR3 runs 15 residues. The CDR3: CASSQGTGGSQPQHF. CDR3 DNA: TGTGCCAGCAGCCAAGGTACAGGGGGCAGCCAGCCCCAGCATTTT.